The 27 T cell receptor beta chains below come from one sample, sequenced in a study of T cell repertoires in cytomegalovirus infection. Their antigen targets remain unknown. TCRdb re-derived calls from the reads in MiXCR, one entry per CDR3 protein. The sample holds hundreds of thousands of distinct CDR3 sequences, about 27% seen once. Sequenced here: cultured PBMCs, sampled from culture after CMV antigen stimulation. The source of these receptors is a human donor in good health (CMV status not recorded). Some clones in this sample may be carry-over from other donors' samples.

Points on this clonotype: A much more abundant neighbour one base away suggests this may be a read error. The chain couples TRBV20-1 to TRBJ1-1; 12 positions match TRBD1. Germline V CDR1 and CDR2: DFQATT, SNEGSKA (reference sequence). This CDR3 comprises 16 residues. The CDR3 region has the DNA TGCAGTGCTAGAGCCCTAGGGACAGGGGGCAACACTAAAGCTTTCTTT. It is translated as CSARALGTGGNTKAFF.

CDR3 DNA sequence: TGTGCCAGCAGTTTGCTCAATAACAGGGTCGGCTATGGCTACACCTTC. Its translation: CASSLLNNRVGYGYTF. The rearrangement joins TRBV7-9 to TRBJ1-2, with D possibly matching TRBD1 (6 bases). Germline CDR1 SEHNR, CDR2 FQNEAQ (reference sequence). The CDR3 is 16 amino acids. The germline V and J ends were trimmed by 6 bases and 4 bases, with 21 bases remaining between them.

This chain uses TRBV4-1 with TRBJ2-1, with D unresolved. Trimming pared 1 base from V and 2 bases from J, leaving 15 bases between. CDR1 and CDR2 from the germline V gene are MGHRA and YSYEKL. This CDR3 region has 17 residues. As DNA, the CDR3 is TGCGCCAGCAGCCAAGGCCAGGTGCGGCTCACCTACAATGAGCAGTTCTTC. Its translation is CASSQGQVRLTYNEQFF.

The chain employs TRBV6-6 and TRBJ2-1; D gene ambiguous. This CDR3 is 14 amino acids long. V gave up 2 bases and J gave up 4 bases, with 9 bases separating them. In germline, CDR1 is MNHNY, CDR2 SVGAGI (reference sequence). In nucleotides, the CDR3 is TGTGCCAGCAGTTACAGCCAAATATACAATGAGCAGTTCTTC. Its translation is CASSYSQIYNEQFF.

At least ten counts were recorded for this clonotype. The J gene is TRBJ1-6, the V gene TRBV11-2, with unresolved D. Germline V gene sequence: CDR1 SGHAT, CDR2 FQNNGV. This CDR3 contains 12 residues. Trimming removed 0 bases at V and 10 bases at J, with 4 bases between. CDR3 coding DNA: TGTGCCAGCAGCTTAGAGGGGTCACCCCTCCACTTT. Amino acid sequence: CASSLEGSPLHF.

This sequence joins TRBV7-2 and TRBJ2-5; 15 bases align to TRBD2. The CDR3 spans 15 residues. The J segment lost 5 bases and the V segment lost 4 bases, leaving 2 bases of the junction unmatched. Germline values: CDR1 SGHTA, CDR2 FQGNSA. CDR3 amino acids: CASSSGLAGGETQYF. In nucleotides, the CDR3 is TGTGCCAGCAGCTCGGGACTAGCGGGAGGTGAGACCCAGTACTTC.

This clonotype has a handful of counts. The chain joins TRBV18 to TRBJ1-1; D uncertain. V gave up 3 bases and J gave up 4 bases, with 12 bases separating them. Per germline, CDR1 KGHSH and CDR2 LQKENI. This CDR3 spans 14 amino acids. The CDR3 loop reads CASSPVDGGTEAFF. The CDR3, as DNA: TGTGCCAGCTCACCCGTCGACGGTGGCACTGAAGCTTTCTTT.

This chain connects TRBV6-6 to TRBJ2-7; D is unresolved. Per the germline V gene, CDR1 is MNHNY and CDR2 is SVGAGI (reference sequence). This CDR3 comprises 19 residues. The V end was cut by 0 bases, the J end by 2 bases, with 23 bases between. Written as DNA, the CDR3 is TGTGCCAGCAGTTACTCGATTCAGTCAGCCCTGAAATCTACCTACGAGCAGTACTTC. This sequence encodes CASSYSIQSALKSTYEQYF.

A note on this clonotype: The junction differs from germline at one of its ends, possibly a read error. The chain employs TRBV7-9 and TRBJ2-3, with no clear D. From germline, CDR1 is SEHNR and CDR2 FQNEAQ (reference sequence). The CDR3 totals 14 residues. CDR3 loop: CASSSDRSTDTQYF. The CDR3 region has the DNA TGTGCCAGCAGCTCGGACCGTAGCACGGATACGCAGTATTTT.

CDR3 amino acids: CASRNTNRVVGNEQFF. CDR3 in DNA: TGTGCCAGCAGGAATACGAACAGGGTGGTAGGCAATGAGCAGTTCTTC. This rearrangement joins TRBV28 to TRBJ2-1, with D possibly being TRBD1 (6 bases). The V gene lost 6 bases and the J gene lost 6 bases, with 21 bases spanning the gap. This CDR3 region has 16 residues. The V gene's germline CDR1 is MDHEN and CDR2 SYDVKM.

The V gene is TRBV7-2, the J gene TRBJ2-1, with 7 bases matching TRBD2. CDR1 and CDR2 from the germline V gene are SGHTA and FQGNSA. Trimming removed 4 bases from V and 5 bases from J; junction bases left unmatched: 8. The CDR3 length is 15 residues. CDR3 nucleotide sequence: TGTGCCAGCAGCTGGACTAGATCCGGAAACAATGAGCAGTTCTTC. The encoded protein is CASSWTRSGNNEQFF.

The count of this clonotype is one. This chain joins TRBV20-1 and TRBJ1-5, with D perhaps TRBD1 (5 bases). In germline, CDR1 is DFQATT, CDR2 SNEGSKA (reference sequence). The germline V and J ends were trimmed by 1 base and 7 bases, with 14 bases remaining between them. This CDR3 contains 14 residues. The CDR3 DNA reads TGCAGTGCTAGAGGCGGCAGGGAGGGACAGCCCCAGCATTTT. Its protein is CSARGGREGQPQHF.

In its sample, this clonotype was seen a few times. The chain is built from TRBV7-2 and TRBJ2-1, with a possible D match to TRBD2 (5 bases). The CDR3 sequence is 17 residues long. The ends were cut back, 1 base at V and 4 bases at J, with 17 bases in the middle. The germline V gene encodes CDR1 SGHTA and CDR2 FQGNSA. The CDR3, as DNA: TGTGCCAGCAGCTTAGTAAGCGGCCTCGGTCCGTACAATGAGCAGTTCTTC. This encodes CASSLVSGLGPYNEQFF.

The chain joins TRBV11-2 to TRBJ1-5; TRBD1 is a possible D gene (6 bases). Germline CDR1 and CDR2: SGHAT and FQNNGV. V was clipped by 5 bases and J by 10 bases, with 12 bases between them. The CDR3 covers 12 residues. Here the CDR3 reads CASSRAGGPQHF. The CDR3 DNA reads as TGTGCCAGCAGCCGAGCTGGGGGCCCCCAGCATTTT. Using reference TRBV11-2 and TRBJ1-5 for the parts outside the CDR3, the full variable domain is EAGVAQSPRYKIIEKRQSVAFWCNPISGHATLYWYQQILGQGPKLLIQFQNNGVVDDSQLPKDRFSAERLKGVDSTLKIQPAKLEDSAVYLCASSRAGGPQHFGDGTRLSIL.

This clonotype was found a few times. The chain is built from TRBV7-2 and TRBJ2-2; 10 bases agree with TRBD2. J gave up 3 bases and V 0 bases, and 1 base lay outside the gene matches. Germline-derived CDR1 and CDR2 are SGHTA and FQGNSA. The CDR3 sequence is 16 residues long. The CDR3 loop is CASSLALAGDTGELFF. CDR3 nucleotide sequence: TGTGCCAGCAGCTTAGCGCTAGCGGGAGACACCGGGGAGCTGTTTTTT.

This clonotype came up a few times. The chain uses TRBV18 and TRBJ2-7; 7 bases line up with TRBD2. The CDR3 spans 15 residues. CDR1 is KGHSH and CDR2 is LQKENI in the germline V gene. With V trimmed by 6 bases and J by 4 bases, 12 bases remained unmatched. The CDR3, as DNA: TGTGCCAGCTCCCTGAACCGGGGGGTCACTTACGAGCAGTACTTC. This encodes CASSLNRGVTYEQYF.

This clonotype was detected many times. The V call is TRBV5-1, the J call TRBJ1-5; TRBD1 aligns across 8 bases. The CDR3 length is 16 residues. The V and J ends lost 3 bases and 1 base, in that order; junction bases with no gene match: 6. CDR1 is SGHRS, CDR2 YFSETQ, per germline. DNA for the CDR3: TGCGCCAGCAGCTCCGGGACAGGTTTAAGCAATCAGCCCCAGCATTTT. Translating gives CASSSGTGLSNQPQHF.

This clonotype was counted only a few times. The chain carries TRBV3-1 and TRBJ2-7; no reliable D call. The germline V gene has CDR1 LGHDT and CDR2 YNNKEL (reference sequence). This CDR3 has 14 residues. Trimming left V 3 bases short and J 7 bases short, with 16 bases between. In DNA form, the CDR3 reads TGTGCCAGCAGCCAGGGCCCGGGCCTCAAGGAGCAGTACTTC. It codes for CASSQGPGLKEQYF.

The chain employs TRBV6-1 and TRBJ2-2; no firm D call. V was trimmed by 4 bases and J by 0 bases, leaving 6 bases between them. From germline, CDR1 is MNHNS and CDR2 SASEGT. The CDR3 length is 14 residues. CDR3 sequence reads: CASSAVANTGELFF. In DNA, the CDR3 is TGTGCCAGCAGTGCTGTCGCGAACACCGGGGAGCTGTTTTTT.

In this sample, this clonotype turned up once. In nucleotides, the CDR3 is TGCGCCAGCAGCTTGGAGACCCTTTGGGATACGCAGTATTTT. Protein sequence: CASSLETLWDTQYF. The chain employs TRBV5-1 and TRBJ2-3; D is unresolved. The V gene's germline CDR1 is SGHRS and CDR2 YFSETQ. V lost 0 bases to trimming and J lost 6 bases, with 11 bases between them. CDR3 size: 14 residues.

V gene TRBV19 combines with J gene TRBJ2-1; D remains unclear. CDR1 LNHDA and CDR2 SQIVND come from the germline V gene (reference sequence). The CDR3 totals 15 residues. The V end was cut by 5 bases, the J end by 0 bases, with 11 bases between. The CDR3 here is CASSVIVGSYNEQFF. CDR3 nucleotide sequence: TGTGCCAGTAGTGTGATAGTGGGCTCCTACAATGAGCAGTTCTTC.

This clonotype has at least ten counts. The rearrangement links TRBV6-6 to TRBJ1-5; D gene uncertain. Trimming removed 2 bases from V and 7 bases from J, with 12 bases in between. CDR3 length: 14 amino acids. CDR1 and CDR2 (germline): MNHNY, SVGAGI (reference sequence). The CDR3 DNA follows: TGTGCCAGCAGTTACGGCGGGGTAGGGCAGCCCCAGCATTTT. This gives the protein CASSYGGVGQPQHF.

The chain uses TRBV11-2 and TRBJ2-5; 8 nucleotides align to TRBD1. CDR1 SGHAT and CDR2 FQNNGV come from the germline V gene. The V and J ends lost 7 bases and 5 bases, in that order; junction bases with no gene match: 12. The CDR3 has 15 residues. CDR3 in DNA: TGTGCCAGCACCACGGCCCAGGGGGCTCGGGAGACCCAGTACTTC. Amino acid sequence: CASTTAQGARETQYF.

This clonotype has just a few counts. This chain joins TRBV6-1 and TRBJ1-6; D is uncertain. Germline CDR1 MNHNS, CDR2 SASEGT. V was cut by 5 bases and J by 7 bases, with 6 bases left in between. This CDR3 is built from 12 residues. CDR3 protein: CASSSVNSPLHF. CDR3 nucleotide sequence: TGTGCCAGCAGTTCAGTAAATTCACCCCTCCACTTT.

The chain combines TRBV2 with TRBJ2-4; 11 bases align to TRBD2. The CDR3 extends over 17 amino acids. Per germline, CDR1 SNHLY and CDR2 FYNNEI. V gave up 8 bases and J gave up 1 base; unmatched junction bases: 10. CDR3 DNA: TGTGCCAGCTCTTATAGCGGGAGGGCCGGTGCCAAAAACATTCAGTACTTC. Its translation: CASSYSGRAGAKNIQYF.

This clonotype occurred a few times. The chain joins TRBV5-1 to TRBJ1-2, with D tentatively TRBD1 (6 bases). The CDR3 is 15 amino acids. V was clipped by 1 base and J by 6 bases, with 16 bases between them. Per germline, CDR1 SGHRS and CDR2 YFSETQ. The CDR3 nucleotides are TGCGCCAGCAGCTTGCCACAGGGTCGGAGTGATGGCTACACCTTC. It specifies CASSLPQGRSDGYTF.

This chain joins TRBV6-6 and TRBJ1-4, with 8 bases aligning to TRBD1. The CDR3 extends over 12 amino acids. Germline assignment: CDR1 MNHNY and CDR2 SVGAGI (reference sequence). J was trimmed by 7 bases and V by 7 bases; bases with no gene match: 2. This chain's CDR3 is CASKDRAEKLFF. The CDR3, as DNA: TGTGCCAGCAAGGACAGGGCTGAAAAACTGTTTTTT.